These 4 T cell receptor beta chains came from one sample sequenced in a study of T cell repertoires in cytomegalovirus infection. One entry per CDR3 protein results from TCRdb running MiXCR on the reads. The sample carries roughly 230,000 distinct CDR3 sequences, 22% recorded once. The material sequenced was CD8+ T cells from PBMCs. Receptors originate from a human donor in good health (CMV status not recorded). Some clones in this sample may be carry-over from other donors' samples.

This clonotype was picked up a small number of times. The CDR3 DNA sequence: TGTGCCAGCAGCTTAAAAACAGGAACCTACGAGCAGTACTTC. Protein sequence: CASSLKTGTYEQYF. The gene calls are TRBV11-2 and TRBJ2-7; the D gene is possibly TRBD1 (5 bases). Looked up from germline, CDR1 is SGHAT and CDR2 is FQNNGV. The CDR3 sequence is 14 residues long. V was clipped by 2 bases and J by 2 bases, with 10 bases between them.

This clonotype occurred many times. V and J are TRBV7-6 and TRBJ1-1; 9 bases map to TRBD1. Germline assignment: CDR1 SGHVS and CDR2 FNYEAQ. CDR3 length equals 14 residues. Losses at the gene ends were 5 bases for V and 4 bases for J; bases not matched to a gene: 5. The DNA for the CDR3 is TGTGCCAGCAGCCCCCGGGACAGGGTCACTGAAGCTTTCTTT. It is translated as CASSPRDRVTEAFF.

The V and J genes are TRBV6-1 and TRBJ1-1; D may be TRBD1 (6 bases). This CDR3 is 16 amino acids long. Germline V gene lookup returns CDR1 MNHNS and CDR2 SASEGT. The ends were cut back, 7 bases at V and 6 bases at J, with 24 bases in the middle. DNA of the CDR3: TGTGCCAGCACCCTCCCCAGCAGACTGGGGGCCGCTGAAGCTTTCTTT. As protein: CASTLPSRLGAAEAFF.

This clonotype was seen repeatedly, ten times or more. The chain combines TRBV12-3 or TRBV12-4 with TRBJ2-1, with D maybe TRBD2 (7 bases). The CDR3 extends over 15 amino acids. V dropped 3 bases and J dropped 6 bases, with 15 bases sitting between them. CDR3 DNA sequence: TGTGCCAGCAGTTTGGGCGGGGGCCTAACCAATGAGCAGTTCTTC. Amino acid sequence: CASSLGGGLTNEQFF.